Each of the 21 T cell receptor beta chains below was sequenced from the same sample in a study of T cells in localized non-small cell lung cancer (dated by TCRdb to the early 2020s). Libraries came from the immunoSEQ multiplex PCR assay. TCRdb holds this immuneACCESS table with in-frame rearrangements only. Some clones are missing; in checked studies, unresolved V genes explain under half, and the rest has no known cause. The sample table lists about 46,000 clones, about 76% of them with a count of one. The top ten clones comprise under 20% of the sample. The sequenced sample was peripheral blood mononuclear cells, obtained before any cancer treatment. The receptor set was obtained from a man aged 40 to 75 with stage III lung adenocarcinoma.

The chain is built from TRBV18 and TRBJ1-1; no definite D call. V dropped 6 bases and J dropped 6 bases, with 11 bases sitting between them. Germline V gene lookup returns CDR1 KGHSH and CDR2 LQKENI. This CDR3 comprises 12 residues. CDR3 sequence: CASSEVFAEAFF. CDR3 nucleotides: TGTGCCAGCTCCGAGGTCTTCGCTGAAGCTTTCTTT.

This clone was seen only a few times. This sequence joins TRBV7-2 and TRBJ2-2; D perhaps matches TRBD1 (5 bases). Germline V gene data show CDR1 as SGHTA and CDR2 as FQGNSA. This CDR3 has 14 residues. V dropped 5 bases and J dropped 1 base, with 8 bases sitting between them. CDR3 amino acids: CASSPQVNTGELFF. Here the CDR3 DNA reads TGTGCCAGCAGCCCACAGGTGAACACCGGGGAGCTGTTTTTT.

The chain uses TRBV5-3 and TRBJ1-5, with 7 positions matching TRBD1. TRBV5-3 is labeled an ORF, and its function is uncertain. This CDR3 comprises 18 residues. Trimming took 1 base from V and 3 from J; bases not matched to a gene: 13. CDR3 DNA sequence: TGTGCCAGAAGCTTGTGGGGCACCCGACAGGGCCACAATCAGCCCCAGCATTTT. This translates into CARSLWGTRQGHNQPQHF.

The chain links TRBV5-1 to TRBJ2-1; 15 nucleotides line up with TRBD2. V lost 4 bases to trimming and J lost 3 bases; unmatched junction nucleotides: 5. Germline V gives CDR1 SGHRS, CDR2 YFSETQ. The CDR3 is 17 residues long. CDR3 loop: CASSGGLAGGRYNEQFF. The CDR3 DNA reads TGCGCCAGCAGCGGGGGACTAGCGGGGGGCCGCTACAATGAGCAGTTCTTC.

This clone has a handful of counts. The chain has TRBV6-5 and TRBJ2-7; 9 nucleotides match TRBD1. Germline V CDR1 and CDR2: MNHEY, SVGAGI. Trimming took 7 bases from V and 2 from J; bases not matched to a gene: 6. The CDR3 has 14 amino acids. CDR3 amino acids: CASKPGQGPYEQYF. As DNA, the CDR3 is TGTGCCAGCAAACCGGGACAGGGCCCCTACGAGCAGTACTTC.

The chain joins TRBV5-6 to TRBJ1-3; possibly TRBD1 for D (5 bases). The CDR3 extends over 15 amino acids. Trimming removed 2 bases at V and 2 bases at J, with 11 bases between. CDR1 and CDR2 (germline): SGHDT, YYEEEE. DNA of the CDR3: TGTGCCAGCAGCTTTTCCGCAGGGACTGGAAACACCATATATTTT. Residues: CASSFSAGTGNTIYF. Using reference TRBV5-6 and TRBJ1-3 for the parts outside the CDR3, the full variable domain is DAGVTQSPTHLIKTRGQQVTLRCSPKSGHDTVSWYQQALGQGPQFIFQYYEEEERQRGNFPDRFSGHQFPNYSSELNVNALLLGDSALYLCASSFSAGTGNTIYFGEGSWLTVV.

The chain couples TRBV27 to TRBJ2-1, with a tentative D call TRBD1 (5 bases). This CDR3 is 14 amino acids long. V was pared by 2 bases and J by 2 bases, with 7 bases between. From germline, CDR1 is MNHEY and CDR2 SMNVEV (reference sequence). The CDR3 region is CASSLDSAYNEQFF. The DNA of the CDR3 is TGTGCCAGCAGTTTAGACAGTGCCTACAATGAGCAGTTCTTC.

The chain couples TRBV5-5 to TRBJ2-5; the D call may be TRBD1 or TRBD2 (5 bases each). There are 13 residues in the CDR3. V was pared by 0 bases and J by 7 bases, with 10 bases between. Germline V gene sequence: CDR1 SGHKS, CDR2 YYEKEE (reference sequence). The CDR3 loop reads CASSLDRSGTQYF. The CDR3 coding sequence is TGTGCCAGCAGCTTGGACAGGAGCGGGACCCAGTACTTC.

Here the CDR3 reads CASSGGDRVNYGYTF. The CDR3 DNA follows: TGTGCCAGCAGTGGCGGGGACAGGGTTAACTATGGCTACACCTTC. The chain links TRBV6-6 to TRBJ1-2, with 9 positions matching TRBD1. Per germline, CDR1 MNHNY and CDR2 SVGAGI (reference sequence). V shed 5 bases, J shed 1 base, and the junction held 5 bases outside the gene matches. This CDR3 region has 15 residues.

The chain has TRBV18 and TRBJ2-7; 12 bases align to TRBD2. V lost 8 bases, J lost 2 bases, and 4 bases stayed unmatched. CDR3 length equals 14 residues. Germline lookup yields CDR1 KGHSH and CDR2 LQKENI. The CDR3 loop is CASTLAGGTYEQYF. CDR3 sequence (DNA): TGTGCCAGCACCCTAGCGGGGGGGACCTACGAGCAGTACTTC.

This clone was counted between two and nine times. V gene TRBV25-1 combines with J gene TRBJ2-5, with D tentatively TRBD2 (5 bases). Germline assignment: CDR1 MGHDK and CDR2 SYGVNS. The CDR3 totals 15 residues. V lost 3 bases to trimming and J lost 4 bases, with 15 bases between them. The CDR3 region has the DNA TGTGCCAGCAGTGAGACGCGGGCTTTAGGAGAGACCCAGTACTTC. Amino acids: CASSETRALGETQYF.

V is TRBV7-6 and J is TRBJ1-2, with D possibly being TRBD1 (5 bases). Trimming took 5 bases from V and 2 from J, leaving 9 bases between them. Germline V gene data show CDR1 as SGHVS and CDR2 as FNYEAQ. CDR3 length: 13 amino acids. The CDR3 protein is CASSATVNYGYTF. The DNA of the CDR3 is TGTGCCAGCAGCGCGACAGTAAACTATGGCTACACCTTC. The full variable domain, in which reference TRBV7-6 and TRBJ1-2 provide the parts outside the CDR3, is GAGVSQSPRYKVTKRGQDVALRCDPISGHVSLYWYRQALGQGPEFLTYFNYEAQQDKSGLPNDRFSAERPEGSISTLTIQRTEQRDSAMYRCASSATVNYGYTFGSGTRLTVV.

This clone appeared a single time. V is TRBV27 and J is TRBJ2-7; 8 bases line up with TRBD1. J gave up 5 bases and V 6 bases, and 9 bases lay outside the gene matches. The CDR3 runs to 14 residues. Germline V gives CDR1 MNHEY, CDR2 SMNVEV (reference sequence). The CDR3 here is CASREGTGWNEQYF. For the CDR3, the DNA is TGTGCCAGCAGAGAAGGGACAGGCTGGAACGAGCAGTACTTC.

V usage is TRBV19 and J usage is TRBJ2-5; D possibly corresponds to TRBD1 (5 bases). The CDR3 spans 14 residues. V lost 5 bases and J 0 bases, leaving 10 bases between the germline ends. Germline V gives CDR1 LNHDA, CDR2 SQIVND (reference sequence). CDR3 DNA: TGTGCCAGTAGTGCCGACAGATACCAAGAGACCCAGTACTTC. Encoded protein: CASSADRYQETQYF.

The V and J genes are TRBV5-4 and TRBJ2-2; 7 nucleotides match TRBD1. CDR1 and CDR2 from the germline V gene are SGHNT and YYREEE (reference sequence). J was trimmed by 6 bases and V by 0 bases; bases with no gene match: 8. The CDR3 runs 16 residues. CDR3 sequence (DNA): TGTGCCAGCAGCTTGGGACAGGGTATTAGCGCCGGGGAGCTGTTTTTT. Its protein is CASSLGQGISAGELFF. Full variable domain (outside the CDR3, taken from reference TRBV5-4 and TRBJ2-2): ETGVTQSPTHLIKTRGQQVTLRCSSQSGHNTVSWYQQALGQGPQFIFQYYREEENGRGNFPPRFSGLQFPNYSSELNVNALELDDSALYLCASSLGQGISAGELFFGEGSRLTVL.

The rearrangement links TRBV4-1 to TRBJ1-5, with TRBD1 as a possible D gene (5 bases). Germline V CDR1 and CDR2: MGHRA, YSYEKL. V lost 0 bases and J 0 bases, leaving 9 bases between the germline ends. The CDR3 runs to 16 residues. This CDR3 reads CASSQDPRVSNQPQHF. The CDR3, as DNA: TGCGCCAGCAGCCAAGATCCCAGGGTTAGCAATCAGCCCCAGCATTTT.

This chain connects TRBV30 to TRBJ1-5, with D uncertain. Trimming stripped 0 bases from V and 7 bases from J, with 10 bases between. This CDR3 has 13 amino acids. Looked up from germline, CDR1 is GTSNPN and CDR2 is SVGIG (reference sequence). The CDR3 here is CAWSVLDGQPQHF. The DNA of the CDR3 is TGTGCCTGGAGTGTACTCGACGGCCAGCCCCAGCATTTT.

The genes are TRBV6-5 and TRBJ2-6; D is unresolved. The CDR3 has 16 amino acids. V was shortened by 3 bases and J by 1 base, with 10 bases between the two germline ends. Germline CDR1 is MNHEY and CDR2 is SVGAGI. CDR3 residues: CASSYESLSGANVLTF. In nucleotides, the CDR3 is TGTGCCAGCAGTTATGAATCGTTATCTGGGGCCAACGTCCTGACTTTC.

V and J are TRBV5-1 and TRBJ2-7; D call uncertain. The germline V gene encodes CDR1 SGHRS and CDR2 YFSETQ. The CDR3 is 12 residues long. Trimming removed 2 bases at V and 2 bases at J, with 5 bases between. CDR3 sequence: CASSLQPYEQYF. The CDR3 DNA reads as TGCGCCAGCAGCTTACAACCCTACGAGCAGTACTTC.

The V and J genes are TRBV7-6 and TRBJ2-7; tentative D call: TRBD2 (6 bases). This CDR3 spans 13 amino acids. Germline V gives CDR1 SGHVS, CDR2 FNYEAQ. V shed 5 bases and J shed 5 bases, with 13 bases lying between them. The CDR3 DNA reads TGTGCCAGCAGCCTGGGACTGGGGGACGAGCAGTACTTC. It encodes CASSLGLGDEQYF.

The chain carries TRBV29-1 and TRBJ2-1, with TRBD2 matching 10 bases. There are 15 residues in the CDR3. Germline loops: CDR1 SQVTM, CDR2 ANQGSEA. V shed 4 bases, J shed 6 bases, and the junction held 9 bases outside the gene matches. In DNA, the CDR3 is TGCAGCGTTGTAGTGGAGCGGGGGGGTATCAATGAGCAGTTCTTC. Protein product: CSVVVERGGINEQFF.